The 3 T cell receptor beta chains below all came from one sample that was sequenced in a study of cytomegalovirus exposure and HLA in healthy donors. The PCR used 60 Vbeta and 13 Jbeta primers. Sequenced by immunoSEQ multiplex PCR; TCRdb stores in-frame clones only, minus some. Of over 110,000 clones listed, 60% to 85% are singletons. The sample was PBMCs. The receptors originated from a male donor in good health and CMV-seropositive.

The V call is TRBV6-5, the J call TRBJ1-2; TRBD1 is a possible D gene (6 bases). This CDR3 is built from 14 residues. Germline CDR1 MNHEY, CDR2 SVGAGI. V was clipped by 5 bases and J by 5 bases, with 15 bases between them. CDR3 nucleotide sequence: TGTGCCAGCAGTGAAGGGGCAGGGGAATATGGCTACACCTTC. Its translation is CASSEGAGEYGYTF.

The chain is built from TRBV4-3 and TRBJ2-1; TRBD2 agrees at 9 bases. J was trimmed by 8 bases and V by 5 bases; bases with no gene match: 10. Germline V CDR1 and CDR2: LGHNA, YSLEER. This CDR3 contains 15 residues. DNA of the CDR3: TGCGCCAGCAGCTATAGGAGTAGCGGGAGAGATGAGCAGTTCTTC. It codes for CASSYRSSGRDEQFF.

The CDR3 nucleotides read TGTGCCAGCAGGCTTTCTGGGACAGGGGAGATCGAAGCTTTCTTT. The encoded protein is CASRLSGTGEIEAFF. The gene calls are TRBV2 and TRBJ1-1, with TRBD1 identical over 10 bases. After removal of 6 bases from V and 8 bases from J, the junction contained 12 bases not matched to a gene. CDR1 and CDR2 from the germline V gene are SNHLY and FYNNEI. This CDR3 contains 15 residues. Full variable domain (rest looked up from reference TRBV2 and TRBJ1-1): EPEVTQTPSHQVTQMGQEVILRCVPISNHLYFYWYRQILGQKVEFLVSFYNNEISEKSEIFDDQFSVERPDGSNFTLKIRSTKLEDSAMYFCASRLSGTGEIEAFFGQGTRLTVV.